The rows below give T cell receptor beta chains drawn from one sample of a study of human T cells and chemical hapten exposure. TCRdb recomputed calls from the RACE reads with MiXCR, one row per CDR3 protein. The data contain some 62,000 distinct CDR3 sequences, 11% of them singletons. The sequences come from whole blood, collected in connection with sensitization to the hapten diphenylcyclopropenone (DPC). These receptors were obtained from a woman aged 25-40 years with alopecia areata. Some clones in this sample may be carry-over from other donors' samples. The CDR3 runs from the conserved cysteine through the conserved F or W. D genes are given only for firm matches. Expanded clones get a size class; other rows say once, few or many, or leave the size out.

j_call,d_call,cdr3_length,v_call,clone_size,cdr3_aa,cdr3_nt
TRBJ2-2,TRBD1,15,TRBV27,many,CASSFRDRNTGELFF,TGTGCCAGCAGTTTCCGGGACAGGAACACCGGGGAGCTGTTTTTT
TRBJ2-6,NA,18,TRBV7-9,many,CASSLALAAASGANVLTF,TGTGCCAGCAGCTTAGCGCTGGCGGCGGCCTCTGGGGCCAACGTCCTGACTTTC
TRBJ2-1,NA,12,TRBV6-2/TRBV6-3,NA,CASSKTSNEQFF,TGTGCCAGCAGTAAAACCTCCAATGAGCAGTTCTTC
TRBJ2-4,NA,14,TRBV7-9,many,CASSLGLINGIQYF,TGTGCCAGCAGCTTGGGACTCATCAACGGCATTCAGTACTTC
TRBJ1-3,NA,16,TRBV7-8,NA,CASSLVARATKNTIYF,TGTGCCAGCAGCTTAGTGGCCAGGGCGACGAAAAACACCATATATTTT
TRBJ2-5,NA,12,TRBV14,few,CASSQAHETQYF,TGTGCCAGCAGCCAAGCCCACGAGACCCAGTACTTC
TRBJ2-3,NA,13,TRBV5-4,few,CASSSQRTDTQYF,TGTGCCAGCAGCTCCCAAAGGACAGATACGCAGTATTTT
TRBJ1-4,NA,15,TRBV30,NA,CAWSGRRKPTEKLFF,TGTGCCTGGAGCGGGAGGCGGAAGCCCACTGAAAAACTGTTTTTT
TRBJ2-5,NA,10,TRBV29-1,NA,CSVEPVGAHF,TGCAGCGTTGAACCCGTAGGGGCACACTTC
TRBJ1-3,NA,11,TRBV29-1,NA,CSVDAGNTIYF,TGCAGCGTTGACGCGGGAAACACCATATATTTT
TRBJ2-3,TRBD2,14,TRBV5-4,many,CASSSASGADTQYF,TGTGCCAGCAGCTCGGCCAGCGGGGCCGATACGCAGTATTTT
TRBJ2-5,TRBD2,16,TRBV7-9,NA,CASSPSSGGLTETKYF,TGTGCCAGCAGCCCTTCTAGCGGGGGCCTCACCGAGACCAAGTACTTC
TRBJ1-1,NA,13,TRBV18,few,CASSEGTRTEAFF,TGTGCCAGCTCCGAGGGGACTAGGACTGAAGCTTTCTTT
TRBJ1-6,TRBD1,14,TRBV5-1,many,CASTAGTANSPLHF,TGCGCCAGCACCGCCGGGACAGCGAATTCACCCCTCCACTTT
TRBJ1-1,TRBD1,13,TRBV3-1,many,CASTGTGHTEAFF,TGTGCCAGCACTGGGACAGGCCACACTGAAGCTTTCTTT
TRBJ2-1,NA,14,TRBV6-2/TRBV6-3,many,CASTIARGNNEQFF,TGTGCCAGCACCATCGCGAGGGGCAACAATGAGCAGTTCTTC
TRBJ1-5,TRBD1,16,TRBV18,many,CASSPGNRGSHQPQHF,TGTGCCAGCTCACCGGGTAACAGGGGCTCCCATCAGCCCCAGCATTTT
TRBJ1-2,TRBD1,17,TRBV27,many,CASSLSGQGASVRGYTF,TGTGCCAGCAGTTTATCGGGACAGGGGGCGAGTGTTAGAGGCTACACCTTC
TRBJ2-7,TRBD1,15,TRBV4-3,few,CASSPQMVQGNEQYF,TGCGCCAGCAGCCCACAAATGGTACAGGGGAACGAGCAGTACTTC
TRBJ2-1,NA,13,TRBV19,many,CASSTDIYNEQFF,TGTGCCAGTAGTACCGACATCTACAATGAGCAGTTCTTC
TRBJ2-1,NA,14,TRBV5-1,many,CASSFVSSYNEQFF,TGCGCCAGCAGCTTTGTAAGCTCCTACAATGAGCAGTTCTTC
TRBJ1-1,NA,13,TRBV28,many,CASTRYTNTEAFF,TGTGCCAGCACCCGATACACGAACACTGAAGCTTTCTTT
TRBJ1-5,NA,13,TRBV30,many,CAWSAPPDQPQHF,TGTGCCTGGAGTGCCCCGCCGGATCAGCCCCAGCATTTT
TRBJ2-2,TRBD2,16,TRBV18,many,CASSPSGTSNTGELFF,TGTGCCAGCTCACCGTCCGGGACTAGTAACACCGGGGAGCTGTTTTTT
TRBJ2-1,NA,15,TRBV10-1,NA,CASSDYTLGDNEQSF,TGCGCCAGCAGTGACTATACCCTGGGGGACAATGAGCAGTCCTTC
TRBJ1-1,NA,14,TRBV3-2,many,CASSREVTNTEAFF,TGTGCCAGCAGCCGGGAAGTCACGAACACTGAAGCTTTCTTT
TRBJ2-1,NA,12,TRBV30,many,CAWSDLVVEQFF,TGTGCCTGGAGTGACTTAGTAGTTGAGCAGTTCTTC
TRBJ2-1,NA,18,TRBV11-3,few,CASSLDQGGSSSYNEQFF,TGTGCCAGCAGCTTAGATCAGGGGGGCTCGAGCTCCTACAATGAGCAGTTCTTC
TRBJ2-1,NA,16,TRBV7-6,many,CASSLAGHASYNEQFF,TGTGCCAGCAGCTTGGCGGGCCATGCCTCCTACAATGAGCAGTTCTTC
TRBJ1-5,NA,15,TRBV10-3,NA,CAISVGTAVGQPQHF,TGTGCCATCAGTGTCGGGACGGCGGTGGGGCAGCCCCAGCATTTT
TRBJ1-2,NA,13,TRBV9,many,CASSVARDGGYTF,TGTGCCAGCAGCGTAGCGAGGGACGGTGGCTACACCTTC
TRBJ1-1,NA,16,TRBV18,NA,CASSPYEWGGDTEAFF,TGTGCCAGCTCACCCTATGAATGGGGTGGGGACACTGAAGCTTTCTTT
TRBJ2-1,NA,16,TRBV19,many,CASSISVRGLLNEQFF,TGTGCCAGTAGTATAAGCGTCCGAGGACTCCTAAATGAGCAGTTCTTC
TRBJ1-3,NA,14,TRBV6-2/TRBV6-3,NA,CASSFAGPGNTIYF,TGTGCCAGCAGTTTCGCCGGGCCGGGAAACACCATATATTTT
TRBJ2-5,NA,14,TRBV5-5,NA,CASSSRLVLETQYF,TGTGCCAGCAGCTCGAGACTAGTCTTAGAGACCCAGTACTTC
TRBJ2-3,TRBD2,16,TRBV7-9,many,CASSWTTSAGADTQYF,TGTGCCAGCAGCTGGACGACTAGCGCAGGGGCAGATACGCAGTATTTT
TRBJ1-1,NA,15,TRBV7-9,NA,CASSFGAGLNTEAFF,TGTGCCAGCAGCTTTGGGGCAGGGTTGAACACTGAAGCTTTCTTT
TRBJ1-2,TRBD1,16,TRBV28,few,CASSPDRGGWAYGYTF,TGTGCCAGCAGTCCGGACAGGGGAGGATGGGCCTATGGCTACACCTTC